These T cell receptor beta chains were read from a single sample in a study of cytomegalovirus exposure and HLA in healthy donors. The protocol was immunoSEQ multiplex PCR, while the TCRdb copy is restricted to in-frame clones and leaves out a portion. The table has 180,000 or so clones, about 69% seen once. The source material was PBMCs. The receptors here all came from a human donor in good health. Each CDR3 is given with its conserved first and last residue. The D gene is left open where the match is weak. Some rows have no size entry. The others give once, few or many, or a class for an expanded clone.

D gene	clone size	V gene	J gene	CDR3 DNA	CDR3 protein
TRBD2	-	TRBV28	TRBJ2-1	TGTGCCAGCCTAAGCGGGGGGGCCAATGAGCAGTTCTTC	CASLSGGANEQFF
TRBD2	-	TRBV6-1	TRBJ2-7	TGTGCCAGCAGTGGCCCCTTCGGACTAGGAAACTTATCCCCCTACGAGCAGTACTTC	CASSGPFGLGNLSPYEQYF
TRBD2	-	TRBV7-9	TRBJ2-1	TGTGCCAGCAGCAAGGGACTAGGGGGTTACAATGAGCAGTTCTTC	CASSKGLGGYNEQFF
TRBD1	-	TRBV6-5	TRBJ1-1	TGTGCCAGCAGTCAAGGGACAGGGCTGAACACTGAAGCTTTCTTT	CASSQGTGLNTEAFF
TRBD2	-	TRBV19	TRBJ2-3	TGTGCCAGTAGTATTCTAAGCGGGGGGGCCGTTGCAGATACGCAGTATTTT	CASSILSGGAVADTQYF
-	-	TRBV4-1	TRBJ1-5	TGCGCCAGCAGCCAACCATACCGGGGGGCGCATCAGCCCCAGCATTTT	CASSQPYRGAHQPQHF
-	-	TRBV19	TRBJ1-2	TGTGCCAGTAGTATCTCTTACGAGGTTAACGGCTACACCTTC	CASSISYEVNGYTF
-	-	TRBV4-3	TRBJ2-1	TGCGCCAGCAGCCAGGGGGGGTCAGGGGGCATCGATGAGCAGTTCTTC	CASSQGGSGGIDEQFF
-	-	TRBV4-1	TRBJ1-5	TGCGCCAGCAGCCAAGACGCGGGCCATATTAGCAATCAGCCCCAGCATTTT	CASSQDAGHISNQPQHF
-	-	TRBV20-1	TRBJ1-1	TGCAGTGCCCCCCCGGGCACTGAAGCTTTCTTT	CSAPPGTEAFF
-	few	TRBV6-1	TRBJ2-5	TGTGCCAGCAACACCAAGACTGACCTAATGGCCCAGTACTTC	CASNTKTDLMAQYF
-	-	TRBV6-4	TRBJ1-1	TGTGCCAGCAGGGGTGGGCAGGGTTTAGAAGCTTTCTTT	CASRGGQGLEAFF
TRBD2	few	TRBV10-2	TRBJ2-1	TGCGCCAGCAGTGAGTCCGCTAGCGGGGGGCCTCATGAGCAGTTCTTC	CASSESASGGPHEQFF
-	-	TRBV19	TRBJ1-4	TGTGCCAGTAGTCGGAGTACAGGGTTGCCTAATGAAAAACTGTTTTTT	CASSRSTGLPNEKLFF
TRBD1	-	TRBV5-1	TRBJ2-7	TGCGCCACCCCGGGACAGGGGTTGTGCGAGCAGTACTTC	CATPGQGLCEQYF
TRBD2	-	TRBV11-2	TRBJ2-7	TGTGCCAGCAGCCCGGGACTAGCGTACTCCTACGAGCAGTACTTC	CASSPGLAYSYEQYF
TRBD1	-	TRBV19	TRBJ1-1	TGTGCCCTCCGAGGGCAGGGGGACACTGAAGCTTTCTTT	CALRGQGDTEAFF
-	-	TRBV6-5	TRBJ1-2	TGTGCCAGCAGCACAGGGCGCTATGGCTACACCTTC	CASSTGRYGYTF
TRBD1	-	TRBV18	TRBJ1-2	TGTGCCAGCTCACCACCGGGGTGGACAGGGGAGGATGGCTACACCTTC	CASSPPGWTGEDGYTF
TRBD2	few	TRBV4-3	TRBJ2-1	TGCGCCAGCAGCCAAGATGGACTAGCGGGGGATCCCTACAATGAGCAGTTCTTC	CASSQDGLAGDPYNEQFF
TRBD1	-	TRBV5-1	TRBJ2-2	TGCGCCAGCAGCTCTCACCCAGGACAGGGGTGGAACACCGGGGAGCTGTTTTTT	CASSSHPGQGWNTGELFF